This T cell receptor beta chain appears in the sequencing data of a study of blood T cell repertoires in COVID-19. Overall study: Italy, Spain and the United States were the sources of the convalescent and acute COVID-19 samples. T cells, B-cell-depleted T cells, or PBMCs supplied cDNA or gDNA.

In the authors' workflow: Estimates of nucleated cell counts were drawn from the amplification of reference gene primers. Repertoires were generated with immunoSEQ multiplex PCR, while TCRdb's copy carries only in-frame clones and drops some. From that table come the V and J calls and clone size; the DNA was used to work out D and trimming. There are approximately 240,000 clones in the sample; around four fifths occur only once, and 15% to 20% lies in the top ten. Germline CDR1 and CDR2: SGHTA and FQGTGA. With 4 bases clipped from V and 1 base from J, the junction kept 1 base outside the gene matches. The CDR3 extends over 13 amino acids. This clone has ten or more counts.

The rearrangement uses TRBV7-3 and TRBJ2-7; TRBD1 agrees at 7 bases. Material for sequencing was peripheral blood. The TCR comes from a woman at least 80 years old with active or convalescent COVID-19. The CDR3 bases are TGTGCCAGCAGCTGGGACAGTTCCTACGAGCAGTACTTC. Translated, it gives CASSWDSSYEQYF.